Listed below are T cell receptor beta chains from one sample, sequenced in a study of blood T cell repertoires in COVID-19. TCRdb's copy holds only in-frame clones and misses some; the assay was immunoSEQ multiplex PCR. The table shows a few hundred thousand clones, with roughly 89% occurring only once. Sequencing was done on a sample of peripheral blood. Receptor source: a woman in her sixties with COVID-19, enrolled during active disease. Both conserved end residues are part of each CDR3. A D gene is named only where the DNA matches it firmly. The size of a clone is reported for some rows only, either as once, few or many, or as a class for expanded clones.

J gene	D gene	V gene	clone size	CDR3 protein	CDR3 DNA
TRBJ1-2	NA	TRBV12-3/TRBV12-4	NA	CASSFSGGNGYTF	TGTGCCAGCAGTTTTTCTGGGGGGAATGGCTACACCTTC
TRBJ1-5	TRBD1	TRBV19	few	CASSTRDRGAAQHF	TGTGCCAGTAGTACCCGGGACAGGGGTGCAGCCCAGCATTTT
TRBJ2-7	TRBD2	TRBV5-1	NA	CASSTLAGPWDEQYF	TGCGCCAGCAGCACCCTAGCGGGGCCGTGGGACGAGCAGTACTTC
TRBJ2-5	TRBD2	TRBV7-2	NA	CASSPRGGHETQYF	TGTGCCAGCAGCCCGCGGGGGGGCCACGAGACCCAGTACTTC
TRBJ1-3	NA	TRBV2	NA	CASSAEGISGNTIYF	TGTGCCAGCAGTGCTGAGGGTATCTCTGGAAACACCATATATTTT
TRBJ1-5	TRBD1	TRBV19	NA	CASSRQGQSNQPQHF	TGTGCCAGTAGCCGACAGGGTCAAAGCAATCAGCCCCAGCATTTT
TRBJ2-7	NA	TRBV5-4	NA	CASSSDAVRTYEQYF	TGTGCCAGCAGCTCAGACGCGGTAAGGACCTACGAGCAGTACTTC
TRBJ1-3	NA	TRBV6-5	NA	CASSYNRFSGNTIYF	TGTGCCAGCAGTTACAACAGGTTCTCTGGAAACACCATATATTTT
TRBJ2-5	NA	TRBV3-1/TRBV3-2	once	CASSQDRVQETQYF	TGTGCCAGCAGCCAAGATCGAGTTCAAGAGACCCAGTACTTC
TRBJ1-1	NA	TRBV7-3	few	CASSLQGNTEAFF	TGTGCCAGCAGCCTCCAGGGGAACACTGAAGCTTTCTTT
TRBJ2-7	TRBD2	TRBV6-2/TRBV6-3	NA	CASSWEGPDEQYF	TGTGCCAGCAGCTGGGAGGGGCCCGACGAGCAGTACTTC
TRBJ2-7	TRBD1	TRBV19	NA	CASRGQGDYEQYF	TGTGCCAGTAGGGGACAGGGGGACTACGAGCAGTACTTC
TRBJ2-7	TRBD1	TRBV7-2	NA	CASSSDRVRVEQYF	TGTGCCAGCAGCTCGGACAGGGTTCGGGTCGAGCAGTACTTC
TRBJ2-7	TRBD1	TRBV5-4	NA	CASSWQTGIYEQYF	TGTGCCAGCAGTTGGCAGACAGGGATCTACGAGCAGTACTTC
TRBJ1-2	TRBD1	TRBV12-5	once	CASGWGTGVNGYTF	TGTGCTAGTGGTTGGGGGACAGGGGTCAATGGCTACACCTTC
TRBJ1-5	TRBD1	TRBV28	NA	CASSIGQGRRAPHQPQHF	TGTGCCAGCAGTATCGGACAGGGGAGGAGGGCGCCACATCAGCCCCAGCATTTT
TRBJ1-1	NA	TRBV12-3/TRBV12-4	NA	CASKAHTEAFF	TGTGCCAGCAAAGCTCACACTGAAGCTTTCTTT
TRBJ2-1	NA	TRBV7-9	NA	CASSPPDSAHPVF	TGTGCCAGCAGCCCACCTGACAGCGCCCATCCGGTCTTC
TRBJ1-2	NA	TRBV4-2	few	CASSPISRQQGRGYTF	TGTGCCAGCAGCCCAATCTCACGGCAGCAGGGTCGGGGCTACACCTTC
TRBJ2-2	NA	TRBV5-1	NA	CASSLDGRSTGELFF	TGCGCCAGCAGCTTGGACGGAAGGAGCACCGGGGAGCTGTTTTTT
TRBJ1-2	TRBD1	TRBV2	NA	CASSATGQGGGGYTF	TGTGCCAGCAGCGCTACGGGACAGGGAGGGGGTGGCTACACCTTC
TRBJ2-2	NA	TRBV7-9	NA	CASSFDRTNTGELFF	TGTGCCAGCAGCTTTGACAGAACGAACACCGGGGAGCTGTTTTTT
TRBJ2-5	NA	TRBV18	NA	CASSPPPGIGQETQYF	TGTGCCAGCTCACCACCACCCGGGATAGGACAAGAGACCCAGTACTTC
TRBJ2-7	NA	TRBV30	NA	CAWSVLVEQYF	TGTGCCTGGAGTGTACTAGTCGAGCAGTACTTC
TRBJ2-7	TRBD1	TRBV18	NA	CASSQGQGWYEQYF	TGTGCCAGCTCACAAGGACAGGGGTGGTACGAGCAGTACTTC
TRBJ2-2	NA	TRBV18	NA	CASSPTGVHTGELFF	TGTGCCAGCTCACCGACGGGGGTCCACACCGGGGAGCTGTTTTTT
TRBJ1-6	NA	TRBV15	NA	CATSRVRQANSPLHF	TGTGCCACCAGCAGAGTACGGCAGGCCAATTCACCCCTCCACTTT
TRBJ1-3	NA	TRBV5-1	NA	CASSWTEARGNTIYF	TGCGCCAGCAGCTGGACAGAGGCTCGGGGAAACACCATATATTTT
TRBJ1-2	NA	TRBV14	NA	CASSLVEVWGYTF	TGTGCCAGCAGCCTGGTGGAGGTCTGGGGCTACACCTTC
TRBJ2-5	TRBD2	TRBV28	NA	CASSLTGTSGETQYF	TGTGCCAGCAGTCTGACCGGGACTAGCGGCGAGACCCAGTACTTC
TRBJ1-1	TRBD1	TRBV23-1	NA	CASSQYGGTGEVSAEAFF	TGCGCCAGCAGTCAATATGGGGGGACAGGGGAAGTAAGTGCTGAAGCTTTCTTT
TRBJ2-7	NA	TRBV12-3/TRBV12-4	few	CASSLRQGYEQYF	TGTGCCAGCAGTTTGAGGCAGGGCTACGAGCAGTACTTC
TRBJ1-1	TRBD1	TRBV5-4	NA	CASSDWARQGPEAFF	TGTGCCAGCAGCGATTGGGCTAGACAGGGCCCTGAAGCTTTCTTT
TRBJ1-2	NA	TRBV5-1	NA	CASSFDRYGYTF	TGCGCCAGCAGCTTCGACAGATATGGCTACACCTTC
TRBJ2-3	TRBD2	TRBV19	NA	CASRSGVRDTQYF	TGTGCCAGTAGGAGCGGGGTCCGGGATACGCAGTATTTT
TRBJ1-6	NA	TRBV6-6	NA	CASMRTANSPLHF	TGTGCCAGCATGCGGACAGCAAATTCACCCCTCCACTTT
TRBJ1-2	TRBD1	TRBV7-3	NA	CASSRGTGRGGNYGYTF	TGTGCCAGCAGCCGGGGGACAGGGAGAGGAGGGAACTATGGCTACACCTTC
TRBJ1-1	NA	TRBV27	NA	CASSLLGRARNTEAFF	TGTGCCAGCAGTTTATTGGGCAGGGCAAGGAACACTGAAGCTTTCTTT
TRBJ1-1	NA	TRBV6-5	once	CASERRAPVTEAFF	TGTGCCAGCGAGCGCAGGGCCCCCGTTACTGAAGCTTTCTTT
TRBJ2-3	NA	TRBV12-5	NA	CASGLGSGSQYF	TGTGCTAGTGGACTGGGCTCGGGGTCGCAGTATTTT
TRBJ1-2	NA	TRBV19	NA	CASSLRGVDGYTF	TGTGCCAGTAGTCTCCGCGGGGTAGATGGCTACACCTTC
TRBJ2-5	NA	TRBV4-2	NA	CASSQEGREQETQYF	TGTGCCAGCAGCCAAGAGGGTCGGGAACAAGAGACCCAGTACTTC
TRBJ1-3	NA	TRBV4-1	NA	CASSQQGHTGNTIYF	TGCGCCAGCAGCCAACAGGGGCACACTGGAAACACCATATATTTT
TRBJ2-1	NA	TRBV6-1	once	CASSEPGTPYNEQFF	TGTGCCAGCAGTGAACCAGGGACACCATACAATGAGCAGTTCTTC
TRBJ1-1	NA	TRBV20-1	NA	CSARPRVEAFF	TGCAGTGCTAGGCCCCGGGTAGAAGCTTTCTTT
TRBJ1-4	NA	TRBV6-5	NA	CASRFRKGDEKLFF	TGTGCCAGCAGGTTCAGAAAGGGAGATGAAAAACTGTTTTTT
TRBJ2-3	TRBD2	TRBV2	NA	CASSEVQLAGGKDTQYF	TGTGCCAGCAGTGAAGTTCAGCTAGCGGGGGGGAAGGATACGCAGTATTTT
TRBJ2-7	NA	TRBV4-1	NA	CASSLSRGTVREQYF	TGCGCCAGCAGCCTCTCCCGGGGGACGGTGAGGGAGCAGTACTTC
TRBJ2-3	NA	TRBV19	NA	CASQGGPFLSTDTQYF	TGTGCCAGCCAAGGGGGACCTTTCCTTAGCACAGATACGCAGTATTTT
TRBJ1-4	NA	TRBV6-6	NA	CASSYSGAYEKLFF	TGTGCCAGCAGTTATTCTGGGGCATATGAAAAACTGTTTTTT
TRBJ1-5	TRBD1	TRBV5-1	NA	CASSPGTGNQPQHF	TGCGCCAGCAGCCCGGGGACAGGGAATCAGCCCCAGCATTTT
TRBJ2-3	TRBD2	TRBV7-2	NA	CASSLGLAGSRTDTQYF	TGTGCCAGCAGCTTAGGACTAGCGGGGAGCCGCACAGATACGCAGTATTTT